This is a list of T cell receptor beta chains from one sample in a study of CD8 T cells in Susac syndrome. In TCRdb, the immunoSEQ multiplex PCR reads were re-called with MiXCR into one record per CDR3 protein. The sample yields about 100,000 distinct CDR3 sequences, roughly 96% seen once. Sequencing was carried out using CD8+ T cells from PBMCs. These receptors all stem from a human donor with Susac syndrome. The CDR3 runs from the conserved cysteine through the conserved F or W. D genes are given only for firm matches. Only part of the rows carry a size: once, few, many, or a class if the clone is expanded.

D,size,J,V,CDR3,DNA
NA,NA,TRBJ2-7,TRBV29-1,CSVEHNYEQYF,TGCAGCGTTGAACACAACTACGAGCAGTACTTC
NA,once,TRBJ1-1,TRBV18,CASSSGQNTEAFF,TGTGCCAGCTCATCGGGACAGAACACTGAAGCTTTCTTT
TRBD2,NA,TRBJ2-7,TRBV20-1,CSARRLAGNEQYF,TGCAGTGCTAGACGACTAGCGGGAAACGAGCAGTACTTC
NA,NA,TRBJ1-4,TRBV12-3/TRBV12-4,CASSLGGLRGNEKLFF,TGTGCCAGCAGTTTAGGAGGACTGAGGGGTAATGAAAAACTGTTTTTT
TRBD1,NA,TRBJ1-1,TRBV29-1,CSVGQGALDTEAFF,TGCAGCGTCGGACAGGGGGCTTTGGACACTGAAGCTTTCTTT
NA,NA,TRBJ2-3,TRBV19,CASSQNQEATQYF,TGTGCCAGTAGTCAAAACCAAGAGGCAACGCAGTATTTT
TRBD1,NA,TRBJ1-5,TRBV5-1,CASSSVPTGLGQPQHF,TGCGCCAGCAGCTCGGTCCCGACAGGGTTGGGTCAGCCCCAGCATTTT
NA,once,TRBJ2-7,TRBV3-1,CASSHQTYTYEQYF,TGTGCCAGCAGCCATCAAACGTACACTTACGAGCAGTACTTC
NA,NA,TRBJ2-5,TRBV10-3,CATTPDYQETQYF,TGTGCCACAACACCGGACTACCAAGAGACCCAGTACTTC
TRBD2,NA,TRBJ2-1,TRBV7-2,CASSLNSGGGFF,TGTGCCAGCAGCTTGAATAGCGGGGGGGGATTCTTC
TRBD2,NA,TRBJ2-3,TRBV29-1,CSVGTRSDSDTQYF,TGCAGCGTGGGGACTAGATCGGATTCAGATACGCAGTATTTT
NA,NA,TRBJ2-2,TRBV12-3/TRBV12-4,CASSLTRLGAGELFF,TGTGCCAGCAGTTTAACTAGACTGGGAGCCGGGGAGCTGTTTTTT
NA,once,TRBJ1-5,TRBV5-1,CASSLEGRVDQPQHF,TGCGCCAGCAGCTTGGAGGGTAGGGTCGACCAGCCCCAGCATTTT
NA,NA,TRBJ2-1,TRBV6-6,CASSYSTPGNEQFF,TGTGCCAGCAGTTACTCGACGCCGGGCAATGAGCAGTTCTTC
NA,NA,TRBJ2-2,TRBV5-1,CASSLTHTGELFF,TGCGCCAGCAGCTTGACCCACACCGGGGAGCTGTTTTTT
NA,NA,TRBJ2-5,TRBV29-1,CSVRGGGLRQGAQYF,TGCAGCGTTCGCGGAGGGGGACTCCGGCAAGGAGCCCAGTACTTC
NA,NA,TRBJ2-4,TRBV18,CASSPSDRNIQYF,TGTGCCAGCTCACCATCAGACCGGAACATTCAGTACTTC
NA,NA,TRBJ2-1,TRBV23-1,CASSQSGQTSALPPTGFF,TGCGCCAGCAGTCAATCGGGACAGACTAGCGCGTTACCCCCAACGGGGTTCTTC
NA,NA,TRBJ1-2,TRBV25-1,CASSRVELQGNYGYTF,TGTGCCAGCAGCCGGGTCGAGTTGCAGGGGAACTATGGCTACACCTTC
NA,NA,TRBJ2-7,TRBV5-1,CASSIGTSSYEQYF,TGCGCCAGCAGCATCGGGACCTCTTCCTACGAGCAGTACTTC
NA,once,TRBJ1-1,TRBV29-1,CSVEGNRAFF,TGCAGCGTTGAAGGTAACAGGGCCTTCTTT
NA,NA,TRBJ1-4,TRBV27,CASSSALHEKLFF,TGTGCCAGCAGTTCCGCACTCCATGAAAAACTGTTTTTT
NA,NA,TRBJ2-3,TRBV27,CASSERRTDTQYF,TGTGCCAGCAGCGAGCGGCGCACAGATACGCAGTATTTT
NA,NA,TRBJ1-1,TRBV12-3/TRBV12-4,CASSFWAALNTEAFF,TGTGCCAGCAGTTTTTGGGCAGCCTTGAACACTGAAGCTTTCTTT
NA,NA,TRBJ2-1,TRBV7-9,CASSRDPDNEQFF,TGTGCCAGCAGCCGGGACCCCGACAATGAGCAGTTCTTC
TRBD1,few,TRBJ2-7,TRBV19,CASSIGQGAYEQYF,TGTGCCAGTAGTATCGGACAGGGGGCCTACGAGCAGTACTTC
NA,NA,TRBJ2-3,TRBV5-1,CASSLLRMGASTDTQYF,TGCGCCAGCAGCTTGCTCCGGATGGGAGCGAGCACAGATACGCAGTATTTT
NA,NA,TRBJ2-5,TRBV29-1,CSVYQETQYF,TGCAGCGTTTACCAAGAGACCCAGTACTTC
NA,NA,TRBJ1-1,TRBV29-1,CSWGTQNTEAFF,TGCAGCTGGGGAACCCAGAACACTGAAGCTTTCTTT
NA,NA,TRBJ1-3,TRBV20-1,CSARQDSSSGNTIYF,TGCAGTGCTAGACAGGACAGCTCCTCTGGAAACACCATATATTTT
NA,NA,TRBJ2-3,TRBV7-6,CASSLDLQRPTDTQYF,TGTGCCAGCAGCTTAGATTTACAGCGCCCGACAGATACGCAGTATTTT
TRBD2,once,TRBJ2-3,TRBV5-1,CASSLRRGGTDTQYF,TGCGCCAGCAGCTTGAGACGGGGGGGCACAGATACGCAGTATTTT
NA,once,TRBJ2-3,TRBV5-1,CASSSGADGSTDTQYF,TGCGCCAGCAGCTCAGGGGCCGACGGAAGCACAGATACGCAGTATTTT
TRBD1,NA,TRBJ1-1,TRBV4-1,CASSQSRTGTTDAEAFF,TGCGCCAGCAGCCAAAGCCGGACAGGGACGACAGACGCTGAAGCTTTCTTT
TRBD1,NA,TRBJ1-1,TRBV29-1,CSVVGTANTEAFF,TGCAGCGTTGTTGGGACAGCGAACACTGAAGCTTTCTTT
NA,NA,TRBJ2-7,TRBV5-1,CASSLGGGTYDEQYF,TGCGCCAGCAGCTTGGGTGGCGGGACATATGACGAGCAGTACTTC
TRBD1,once,TRBJ1-5,TRBV7-2,CASRRGGTGNQPQHF,TGTGCCAGCAGACGAGGCGGGACAGGGAATCAGCCCCAGCATTTT
NA,NA,TRBJ2-6,TRBV9,CASSFDPPSGANVLTF,TGTGCCAGCAGCTTCGACCCCCCCTCTGGGGCCAACGTCCTGACTTTC
TRBD1,NA,TRBJ1-1,TRBV18,CASSPPTGLAAEAFF,TGTGCCAGCTCACCCCCGACAGGGCTGGCGGCTGAAGCTTTCTTT
NA,NA,TRBJ1-1,TRBV20-1,CSPQKNTKAFF,TGCAGTCCCCAGAAGAACACGAAAGCTTTCTTT
NA,NA,TRBJ2-1,TRBV12-3/TRBV12-4,CASSPQVADEQFF,TGTGCCAGCAGCCCCCAGGTCGCTGATGAGCAGTTCTTC
NA,NA,TRBJ1-1,TRBV29-1,CSVERQMNTEAFF,TGCAGCGTTGAGCGGCAGATGAACACTGAAGCTTTCTTT
NA,NA,TRBJ2-1,TRBV9,CASSPVMSSYNEQFF,TGTGCCAGCAGCCCAGTTATGAGCTCCTACAATGAGCAGTTCTTC
NA,NA,TRBJ1-2,TRBV6-1,CASSHPGGRDYGYTF,TGTGCCAGCAGTCACCCCGGGGGGAGGGACTATGGCTACACCTTC
NA,NA,TRBJ2-5,TRBV5-6,CASSSAPDRMYQETQYF,TGTGCCAGCAGCTCCGCGCCCGACAGGATGTACCAAGAGACCCAGTACTTC
NA,NA,TRBJ2-7,TRBV7-9,CASSSSPQSSYEQYF,TGTGCCAGCAGCTCCTCCCCACAGAGCTCCTACGAGCAGTACTTC
NA,NA,TRBJ1-2,TRBV29-1,CSVRGGEGYTF,TGCAGCGTCCGGGGGGGTGAAGGCTACACCTTC
NA,NA,TRBJ2-5,TRBV6-1,CASSDQPETQYF,TGTGCCAGCAGTGACCAGCCTGAGACCCAGTACTTC
NA,few,TRBJ2-7,TRBV28,CASSLLGGDLYEQYF,TGTGCCAGCAGTTTACTAGGGGGAGACCTCTACGAGCAGTACTTC
NA,NA,TRBJ1-4,TRBV27,CASSFRNRADKLFF,TGTGCCAGCAGTTTCCGGAATAGAGCAGACAAACTGTTTTTT
NA,NA,TRBJ2-2,TRBV12-3/TRBV12-4,CASVGASNTGELFF,TGTGCCAGCGTCGGGGCTTCGAACACCGGGGAGCTGTTTTTT
TRBD2,NA,TRBJ2-6,TRBV27,CASTGRGAGANVLTF,TGTGCCAGCACCGGGCGGGGGGCTGGGGCCAACGTCCTGACTTTC
TRBD1,once,TRBJ1-1,TRBV20-1,CSAETGVVTEAFF,TGCAGTGCTGAAACAGGGGTTGTCACTGAAGCTTTCTTT
NA,NA,TRBJ1-5,TRBV7-2,CASSLYKNQPQHF,TGTGCCAGCAGCTTGTACAAGAATCAGCCCCAGCATTTT
NA,NA,TRBJ2-1,TRBV27,CASSLTGYEQFF,TGTGCCAGCAGTCTAACAGGGTATGAGCAGTTCTTC
NA,NA,TRBJ1-5,TRBV2,CASSEMQGPNQPQHF,TGTGCCAGCAGTGAAATGCAGGGGCCGAATCAGCCCCAGCATTTT
TRBD2,NA,TRBJ2-7,TRBV25-1,CASSQLAGGSEQYF,TGTGCCAGCAGTCAACTAGCGGGAGGTAGCGAGCAGTACTTC
NA,NA,TRBJ1-2,TRBV4-1,CASSQDNNDAGGYTF,TGCGCCAGCAGCCAAGATAACAACGATGCTGGTGGCTACACCTTC
TRBD1,once,TRBJ1-2,TRBV9,CASSPTGDRGYGYTF,TGTGCCAGCAGCCCTACGGGGGACAGAGGATATGGCTACACCTTC
NA,NA,TRBJ1-1,TRBV5-4,CASSWPSEGRNTEAFF,TGTGCCAGCAGCTGGCCCTCGGAGGGGAGGAACACTGAAGCTTTCTTT